The 30 T cell receptor beta chains below come from one sample, sequenced in a study of blood T cell repertoires in COVID-19 (dated by TCRdb to between 2020 and 2021). Library creation used the immunoSEQ multiplex PCR assay. TCRdb took over this immuneACCESS table, retaining in-frame rearrangements with V and J assigned. Such tables are incomplete; in checked studies, under half of the missing clones stem from an unresolved V gene, and the remainder is unexplained. This sample has around 60,000 clones in its table, and 70% to 90% of those were observed once. The top ten constitute roughly 8% of the sample. Sequencing used peripheral blood. The receptors come from a human donor with active COVID-19. The donor label of this sample is uncertain.

The chain carries TRBV3-1 (or the pseudogene TRBV3-2) and TRBJ1-6; 8 bases are a match to TRBD1. There are 12 residues in the CDR3. V lost 6 bases and J lost 9; bases outside the gene matches: 1. CDR1 and CDR2 (germline): LGHDT, YNNKEL (reference sequence). CDR3 bases: TGTGCCAGCAGGGACAGGGTTTCACCCCTCCACTTT. It specifies CASRDRVSPLHF.

This clone appeared a few times. The V call is TRBV6-1, the J call TRBJ1-6, with D possibly being TRBD1 (6 bases). Per the germline V gene, CDR1 is MNHNS and CDR2 is SASEGT. The CDR3 length is 15 residues. V dropped 1 base and J dropped 10 bases, with 14 bases sitting between them. In nucleotides, the CDR3 is TGTGCCAGCAGTGAAGGTGGGGGCAGGCCATCACCCCTCCACTTT. Translation: CASSEGGGRPSPLHF.

This sequence joins TRBV5-8 and TRBJ2-6; 11 bases are shared with TRBD2. This CDR3 spans 16 amino acids. The trim removed 4 bases at V and 2 bases at J, leaving 2 bases unmatched. CDR1 SGHTS and CDR2 YDEGEE come from the germline V gene. The CDR3 region is CASSLSGGAGANVLTF. As DNA, the CDR3 is TGTGCCAGCAGCCTTAGCGGGGGGGCTGGGGCCAACGTCCTGACTTTC.

This clone was observed a handful of times. This rearrangement joins TRBV5-1 to TRBJ1-4, with 9 bases aligning to TRBD1. Germline V gene lookup returns CDR1 SGHRS and CDR2 YFSETQ. The J segment lost 7 bases and the V segment lost 4 bases, leaving 11 bases of the junction unmatched. This CDR3 comprises 16 residues. The CDR3 protein is CASSPGEGQGSEKLFF. CDR3 in DNA: TGCGCCAGCAGCCCTGGTGAGGGACAGGGTAGTGAAAAACTGTTTTTT.

The V call is TRBV4-1, the J call TRBJ2-2, with TRBD2 matching over 7 bases. The junction had 8 bases not matched to a gene; V was cut back by 1 base and J by 6 bases. Germline V gene lookup returns CDR1 MGHRA and CDR2 YSYEKL. CDR3 length: 16 amino acids. The CDR3, as DNA: TGCGCCAGCAGCCAAGCCCTAAGGACTAGGGCCGGGGAGCTGTTTTTT. Protein product: CASSQALRTRAGELFF.

CDR3 protein: CASSGLGQPSTDTQYF. CDR3 nucleotides: TGTGCCAGCAGCGGGTTGGGACAGCCTAGCACAGATACGCAGTATTTT. The V and J genes are TRBV27 and TRBJ2-3; 7 nucleotides align to TRBD1. J was trimmed by 0 bases and V by 6 bases; bases with no gene match: 9. This CDR3 comprises 16 residues. Germline V gives CDR1 MNHEY, CDR2 SMNVEV (reference sequence).

This clone was seen just once. The V gene is TRBV11-3, the J gene TRBJ1-5; 7 bases are shared with TRBD1. Trimming removed 5 bases from V and 7 bases from J; junction bases left unmatched: 11. Per the germline V gene, CDR1 is SGHNT and CDR2 is YENEEA. This CDR3 has 15 amino acids. The CDR3: CASSPDRVGPQPQHF. CDR3 in DNA: TGTGCCAGCAGCCCCGACAGGGTAGGACCCCAGCCCCAGCATTTT.

The chain employs TRBV28 and TRBJ2-5; 12 bases are shared with TRBD1. The V segment lost 5 bases and the J segment 4 bases; nucleotides outside the gene matches: 5. The CDR3 spans 15 residues. Germline-derived CDR1 and CDR2 are MDHEN and SYDVKM. The CDR3 loop reads CASSRPGQGAETQYF. The CDR3 coding sequence is TGTGCCAGCAGTCGCCCGGGACAGGGGGCAGAGACCCAGTACTTC.

This chain uses TRBV11-3 with TRBJ2-5; maybe TRBD1 (5 bases). The CDR3 sequence is 17 residues long. Germline V gene data show CDR1 as SGHNT and CDR2 as YENEEA. V lost 1 base and J lost 2, with 17 bases in between. CDR3 protein: CASSLGRGVDVQETQYF. CDR3 DNA sequence: TGTGCCAGCAGCTTAGGAAGGGGTGTGGATGTACAAGAGACCCAGTACTTC.

The rearrangement joins TRBV29-1 to TRBJ1-1; unclear D gene. The CDR3 loop spans 11 amino acids. Germline CDR1 and CDR2: SQVTM and ANQGSEA. V lost 7 bases, J lost 0 bases, and 6 bases lay in between. Here the CDR3 reads CSGSLNTEAFF. Written as DNA, the CDR3 is TGCAGCGGGAGCTTGAACACTGAAGCTTTCTTT.

The V call is TRBV19, the J call TRBJ2-1; 14 positions match TRBD2. CDR1 is LNHDA and CDR2 is SQIVND in the germline V gene (reference sequence). The CDR3 covers 16 residues. J gave up 10 bases and V 5 bases, and 10 bases lay outside the gene matches. CDR3 nucleotide sequence: TGTGCCAGTAGTCCCCAGACTAGCGGGGGGGCTTGGGAGCAGTTCTTC. Protein product: CASSPQTSGGAWEQFF.

The chain carries TRBV29-1 and TRBJ2-3; possible D gene TRBD1, 6 bases. The germline V gene has CDR1 SQVTM and CDR2 ANQGSEA. The ends were cut back, 6 bases at V and 4 bases at J, with 11 bases in the middle. The CDR3 contains 12 residues. This chain's CDR3 is CSVETGSDTQYF. The CDR3 DNA reads as TGCAGCGTCGAAACAGGGTCAGATACGCAGTATTTT.

J is TRBJ2-1 and V is TRBV5-8; 11 positions match TRBD2. The CDR3 has 15 amino acids. Per the germline V gene, CDR1 is SGHTS and CDR2 is YDEGEE. The ends lost 4 bases at V and 7 bases at J; junction bases unmatched: 7. The CDR3 DNA is TGTGCCAGCAGCCCCGGGACTAGCGGATGGAATGAGCAGTTCTTC. This translates into CASSPGTSGWNEQFF.

V usage is TRBV5-1 and J usage is TRBJ2-3; 7 positions match TRBD2. CDR3 length equals 15 residues. With V trimmed by 4 bases and J by 2 bases, 7 bases remained unmatched. Germline V CDR1 and CDR2: SGHRS, YFSETQ. CDR3 protein: CASSAGLAATDTQYF. CDR3 sequence (DNA): TGCGCCAGCAGCGCTGGGCTAGCGGCCACAGATACGCAGTATTTT.

The J gene is TRBJ1-3, the V gene TRBV6-1, with D uncertain. The length of the CDR3 is 15 residues. The V gene lost 1 base and the J gene lost 2 bases, with 9 bases spanning the gap. CDR1 is MNHNS and CDR2 is SASEGT in the germline V gene. The DNA for the CDR3 is TGTGCCAGCAGTGAAGAGTCTACCCCTGGAAACACCATATATTTT. Its protein is CASSEESTPGNTIYF.

This chain uses TRBV7-3 with TRBJ2-2; D might be TRBD2 (8 bases). Germline lookup yields CDR1 SGHTA and CDR2 FQGTGA. The V end lost 6 bases, the J end lost 5 bases, and 31 bases lay between the germline ends. The CDR3 is made up of 20 amino acids. CDR3 loop: CASRPGTASPGLESTGELFF. CDR3 in DNA: TGTGCCAGCAGACCCGGGACAGCAAGCCCGGGACTAGAAAGTACCGGGGAGCTGTTTTTT.

This chain joins TRBV28 and TRBJ2-3, with 9 nucleotides matching TRBD1. CDR1 is MDHEN and CDR2 is SYDVKM in the germline V gene. This CDR3 is 16 amino acids long. V dropped 5 bases and J dropped 1; count of bases not matched to a gene: 7. The CDR3 here is CASSPHRGLGTDTQYF. The CDR3 nucleotides are TGTGCCAGCAGTCCCCACAGGGGGCTAGGCACAGATACGCAGTATTTT.

V usage is TRBV7-3 and J usage is TRBJ2-3; the D is unclear. The CDR3 loop spans 14 amino acids. Germline V gene data show CDR1 as SGHTA and CDR2 as FQGTGA. The V end was cut by 2 bases, the J end by 3 bases, with 9 bases between. The CDR3: CASSLGQATDTQYF. Here the CDR3 DNA reads TGTGCCAGCAGCTTAGGCCAGGCTACAGATACGCAGTATTTT.

The chain has TRBV5-1 and TRBJ2-4; the D gene is possibly TRBD2 (6 bases). Between the trimmed V and J ends, which lost 2 bases and 5 bases, there was a span of 11 bases. CDR1 and CDR2 (germline): SGHRS, YFSETQ. The CDR3 sequence is 14 residues long. The CDR3 here is CASSFRAGENIQYF. The DNA of the CDR3 is TGCGCCAGCAGCTTTAGAGCGGGCGAAAACATTCAGTACTTC.

The V call is TRBV11-2, the J call TRBJ2-7; TRBD1 matches at 10 bases. CDR1 is SGHAT, CDR2 FQNNGV, per germline. The length of the CDR3 is 14 residues. With 3 bases clipped from V and 7 bases from J, the junction kept 6 bases outside the gene matches. Here the CDR3 DNA reads TGTGCCAGCAGCTTGTTCCGGACAGGGGGAGAGCAGTACTTC. This translates into CASSLFRTGGEQYF.

The V call is TRBV12-3 or TRBV12-4, the J call TRBJ2-1; D possibly corresponds to TRBD1 (5 bases). CDR3 length equals 12 residues. With 6 bases removed from V and 8 bases from J, the gap between germline ends came to 11 bases. CDR3 nucleotide sequence: TGTGCCAGCAGGTACCAGGGTTATGAGCAGTTCTTC. The encoded protein is CASRYQGYEQFF.

Only one count was recorded for this clone. V and J are TRBV27 and TRBJ2-5; D possibly corresponds to TRBD2 (7 bases). V lost 6 bases to trimming and J lost 5 bases, with 22 bases between them. CDR3 length: 16 residues. The germline V gene encodes CDR1 MNHEY and CDR2 SMNVEV (reference sequence). CDR3 sequence: CASRGLPSGGWETQYF. DNA of the CDR3: TGTGCCAGCAGAGGGCTCCCTTCGGGGGGCTGGGAGACCCAGTACTTC.

This clone has more than one count but fewer than ten. The V gene is TRBV27, the J gene TRBJ2-7; D remains ambiguous. Trimming took 3 bases from V and 2 from J, leaving 14 bases between them. Germline CDR1 is MNHEY and CDR2 is SMNVEV (reference sequence). This CDR3 contains 15 residues. DNA for the CDR3: TGTGCCAGCAGTTTTGCGGTGTGGATAGCCTACGAGCAGTACTTC. This gives the protein CASSFAVWIAYEQYF.

The chain recombines TRBV7-9 with TRBJ2-7, with D perhaps matching TRBD1 (7 bases). The CDR3 is made up of 13 amino acids. V was cut by 5 bases and J by 3 bases, with 11 bases left in between. CDR1 is SEHNR, CDR2 FQNEAQ, per germline (reference sequence). The CDR3 DNA follows: TGTGCCAGCAGCCGGGGGACAGTCTACGAGCAGTACTTC. Encoded protein: CASSRGTVYEQYF.

The count of this clone is one. The chain combines TRBV5-1 with TRBJ1-1; D uncertain. The CDR3 has 16 residues. Germline V gene data show CDR1 as SGHRS and CDR2 as YFSETQ. V lost 0 bases, J lost 0 bases, and 12 bases lay in between. The CDR3 nucleotides are TGCGCCAGCAGCTTGGCCAGGCACACCATGAACACTGAAGCTTTCTTT. Translation gives CASSLARHTMNTEAFF.

This chain connects TRBV6-4 to TRBJ2-1; 9 nucleotides match TRBD2. The junction had 9 bases not matched to a gene; V was cut back by 3 bases and J by 9 bases. The germline gives CDR1 MRHNA, CDR2 SNTAGT. The CDR3 length is 15 residues. CDR3 amino acids: CASSEAQREDSEQFF. The CDR3 DNA follows: TGTGCCAGCAGTGAGGCTCAGCGGGAGGACAGTGAGCAGTTCTTC.

The J gene is TRBJ2-5, the V gene TRBV5-1; tentative D call: TRBD1 (5 bases). The CDR3 contains 17 residues. Trimming took off 4 bases at V and 0 bases at J, with 19 bases between the two ends. CDR1 is SGHRS and CDR2 is YFSETQ in the germline V gene. The DNA for the CDR3 is TGCGCCAGCAGCCGCCTTAAGAACCGACAGAACCAAGAGACCCAGTACTTC. It is translated as CASSRLKNRQNQETQYF.

The chain links TRBV5-8 to TRBJ2-1; 12 bases match TRBD2. Germline V lookup: CDR1 SGHTS, CDR2 YDEGEE. The CDR3 has 18 residues. With V trimmed by 0 bases and J by 3 bases, 7 bases remained unmatched. The CDR3 region has the DNA TGTGCCAGCAGCTTGGAGGCACTAGCGGGGGGTAACTACAATGAGCAGTTCTTC. It encodes CASSLEALAGGNYNEQFF.

The CDR3 nucleotides read TGCGCCAGCAGCTTGACAGGGGTGGCTGGAAACACCATATATTTT. This translates into CASSLTGVAGNTIYF. The V call is TRBV5-1, the J call TRBJ1-3, with 7 bases that match TRBD1. Trimming at V came to 1 base and at J to 2 bases, leaving 3 bases not matched to a gene. CDR1 is SGHRS and CDR2 is YFSETQ in the germline V gene. The CDR3 has 15 amino acids.

V is TRBV19 and J is TRBJ2-4; TRBD2 agrees at 8 bases. CDR1 is LNHDA and CDR2 is SQIVND in the germline V gene (reference sequence). V was pared by 5 bases and J by 8 bases, with 17 bases of the junction left unmatched. The CDR3 contains 17 residues. This CDR3 is CASSPGLDASIGDIQYF. CDR3 nucleotide sequence: TGTGCCAGTAGTCCGGGACTAGACGCGTCAATAGGGGACATTCAGTACTTC.